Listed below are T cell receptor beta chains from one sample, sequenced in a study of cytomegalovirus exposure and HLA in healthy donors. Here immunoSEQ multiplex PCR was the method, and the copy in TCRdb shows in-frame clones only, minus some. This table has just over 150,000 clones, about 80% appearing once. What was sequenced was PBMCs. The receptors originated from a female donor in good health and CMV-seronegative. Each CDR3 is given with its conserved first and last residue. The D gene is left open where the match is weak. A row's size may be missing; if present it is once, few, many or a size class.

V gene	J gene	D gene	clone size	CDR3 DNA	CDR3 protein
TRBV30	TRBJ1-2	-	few	TGTGCCTGGAGTGTACCGGGGGTGGGTAACTATGGCTACACCTTC	CAWSVPGVGNYGYTF
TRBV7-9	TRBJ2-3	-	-	TGTGCCAGCAGCCCCCGGAGGGATACGCAGTATTTT	CASSPRRDTQYF
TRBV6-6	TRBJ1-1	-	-	TGTGCCAGCAGTTACCCCCGGGGGGCGGTTTTCTTT	CASSYPRGAVFF
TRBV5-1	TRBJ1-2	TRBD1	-	TGCGCCAGCAGCCTTGGACAGGCTGACGGCTACACCTTC	CASSLGQADGYTF
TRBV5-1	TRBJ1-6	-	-	TGCGCCAGCAGCTTGGAAGGCAGGGTAGAATCACCCCTCCACTTC	CASSLEGRVESPLHF
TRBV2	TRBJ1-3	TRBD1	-	TGTGCCAGCAGTGAACAGCCAGGGGGCGGAAACACCATATATTTT	CASSEQPGGGNTIYF
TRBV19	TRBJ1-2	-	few	TGTGCCAGTTTCCAGGGAACCTTCTATGGCTACACCTTC	CASFQGTFYGYTF
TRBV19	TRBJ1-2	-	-	TGTGCCAGCTTAAGCGGGGGTCTACAGGGCTGGCCCTATGGCTACACCTTC	CASLSGGLQGWPYGYTF
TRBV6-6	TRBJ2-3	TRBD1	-	TGTGCCAGCAGTTACGGGGACAGTACAGATACGCAGTATTTT	CASSYGDSTDTQYF
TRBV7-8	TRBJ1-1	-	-	TGTGCCAGCAGCTTAACAGGGAAGGACACTGAAGCTTTCTTT	CASSLTGKDTEAFF
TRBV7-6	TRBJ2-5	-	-	TGTGCCAGCAGCGGGGGGGCGAGGGACAGGGAGACCCAGTACTTC	CASSGGARDRETQYF
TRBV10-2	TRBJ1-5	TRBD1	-	TGCGCCAGTACAGACAGGGCGTGGGTCAATCAGCCCCAGCATTTT	CASTDRAWVNQPQHF
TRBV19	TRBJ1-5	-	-	TGTGCCAGTAGTGCATACACAGGGAATAGCAATCAGCCCCAGCATTTT	CASSAYTGNSNQPQHF
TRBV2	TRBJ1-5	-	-	TGTGCCAGCAGGCCAGGGGCCCAGGGGAATCAGCCCCAGCATTTT	CASRPGAQGNQPQHF
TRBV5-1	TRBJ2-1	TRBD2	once	TGCGCCAGCAGCTTGGCGGGACTACCTTACAATGAGCAGTTCTTC	CASSLAGLPYNEQFF
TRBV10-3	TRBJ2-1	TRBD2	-	TGTGCCATCAGTGACAGTCCGGGACTAGTCTTCATTGAGCAGTTCTTC	CAISDSPGLVFIEQFF
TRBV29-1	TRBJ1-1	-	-	TGCAGCGTAGTCGGGGGGCAGGGTTACACTGAAGCTTTCTTT	CSVVGGQGYTEAFF
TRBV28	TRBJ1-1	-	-	TGTGCCAGCAGTCCAGGGATCCGGGTGAGAGCTGAAGCTTTCTTT	CASSPGIRVRAEAFF
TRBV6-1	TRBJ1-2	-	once	TGTGCCAGCCAAGCGGTGGGGGGACCTAACTATGGCTACACCTTC	CASQAVGGPNYGYTF
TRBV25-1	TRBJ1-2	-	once	TGTGCCAGCACCCTCTCCGGGTGGAGCTATGGCTACACCTTC	CASTLSGWSYGYTF
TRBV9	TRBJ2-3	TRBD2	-	TGTGCCAGCAGCGTAGGGGACTATACAGATACGCAGTATTTT	CASSVGDYTDTQYF
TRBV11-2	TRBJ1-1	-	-	TGTGCCAGCAGCTTAGTCGCGGCTGAAGCTTTCTTT	CASSLVAAEAFF
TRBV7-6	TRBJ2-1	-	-	TGTGCCAGCAGCCCTGGACAGGAGCAGTTCTTC	CASSPGQEQFF
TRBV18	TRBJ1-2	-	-	TGTGCCAGCTCCCACGAGGAGGGACCGTCCTATGGCTACACCTTC	CASSHEEGPSYGYTF
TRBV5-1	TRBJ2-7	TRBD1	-	TGCGCCAGCAGCTTGGGTGGGACAGGGGGCTACGAGCAGTACTTC	CASSLGGTGGYEQYF
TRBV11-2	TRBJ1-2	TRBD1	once	TGTGCCAGCAGCTCGGGACAGTTCTATGGCTACACCTTC	CASSSGQFYGYTF
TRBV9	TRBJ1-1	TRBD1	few	TGTGCCAGCAGCGCCCGGACAGGGGGGAACACTGAAGCTTTCTTT	CASSARTGGNTEAFF
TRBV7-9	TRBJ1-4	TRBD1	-	TGTGCCAGCAGCTTATCTTTCGGACAGGGGGACGAAAAACTGTTTTTT	CASSLSFGQGDEKLFF
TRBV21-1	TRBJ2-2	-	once	TGTGCCAGCAGCAAAGCGCTAAGAGACAGTACTGGGGAGCTGTTTTTT	CASSKALRDSTGELFF
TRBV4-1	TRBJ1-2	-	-	TGCGCCAGCAGGCGGCAAGGGGATGGCTACACCTTC	CASRRQGDGYTF
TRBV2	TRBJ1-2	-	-	TGTGCCAGCAGTACGGTAAACTCCTATGGCTACACCTTC	CASSTVNSYGYTF
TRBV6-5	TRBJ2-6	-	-	-	CASSSSRASGANVLTF
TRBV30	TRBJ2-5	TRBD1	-	TGTGCCTGGACAGGGGGCGCGGAGGAGACCCAGTACTTC	CAWTGGAEETQYF
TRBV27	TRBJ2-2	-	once	TGTGCCACCCGGCCGCGGCAGCCGAACACCGGGGAGCTGTTTTTT	CATRPRQPNTGELFF
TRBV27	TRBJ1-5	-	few	TGTGCCAGCAGTTATCAGGGAGGGGGCAATCAGCCCCAGCATTTT	CASSYQGGGNQPQHF
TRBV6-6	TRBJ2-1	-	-	TGTGCCAGCAGTTACTCACGCGGGCCCACATACAATGAGCAGTTCTTC	CASSYSRGPTYNEQFF
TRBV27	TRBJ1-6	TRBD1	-	TGTGCCAGCAGAGAGACAGGGGGGTTAAATTCACCCCTCCACTTT	CASRETGGLNSPLHF
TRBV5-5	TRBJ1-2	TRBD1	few	TGTGCCAGCAGCATGGAAACAGGGGCCAATAACTATGGCTACACCTTC	CASSMETGANNYGYTF